This T cell receptor (beta chain) comes out of a study of T-cell reconstitution after alpha-beta-depleted transplantation in children (dated by TCRdb to about 2016). Regarding the complete study: The study quantitatively tracked T-cell immune reconstitution after TCRalphabeta/CD19-depleted allogeneic hematopoietic cell transplantation in children using TCR repertoire profiling.

Library generation was performed with PCR. Sequencer: Illumina HiSeq 2500. TCR library preparation used molecular barcoding, with unique molecular identifiers applied to normalize quantification of the TCRbeta repertoire. TCRdb reanalyzed the raw reads on its own, using fastp at Q25 for trimming and MiXCR for clone calling, and kept in-frame beta chains. Records with the same CDR3 protein are collapsed into one entry carrying the most frequent genes and DNA. In all, the sample holds 700,000 to 850,000 distinct CDR3 sequences, and less than 20% of those were seen once. The ten largest clones add up to around 5% of the sample. The sample's treatment or condition, from its label and the paper: allogeneic hematopoietic cell transplantation with graft depleted of TCRalphabeta T cells and CD19 B cells. The transplant recipients were children given TCRalphabeta/CD19-depleted allogeneic hematopoietic cell grafts.

Broad study findings and their caveats: Over the following months the frequencies of hyperexpanded clones went down, and after one year T-cell counts and TCRbeta diversity were mostly credited to newly produced T cells. Apparently early alphabetaT-cell count recovery about two months after transplant reportedly relied on only several hundred rapidly expanded clones derived from non-depleted graft cells. In some patients, the high TCRbeta diversity seen at day 60 was put down to recipient T cells and intrathymic progenitors that had survived conditioning.

The CDR1 and CDR2 encoded by the germline V gene are SGHRS and YFSETQ. Counted from cysteine to phenylalanine, this CDR3 has 15 amino acids. Only the CDR3 DNA is retained, 45 bases long and in frame from the first base. The junction shows trimming of 1 base on V and 1 base on J, plus 10 bases between the germline ends. Turning to this clonotype: What this receptor recognizes is not known. No base quality information exists; no much larger clone differs at one position.

The chain couples TRBV5-1 to TRBJ2-3; the D gene is perhaps TRBD1, on 6 matching bases. This TCR derives from a male patient younger than 18 who had a stem cell transplant for acute lymphoblastic leukemia, so the T cells may come from the graft donor. The source was PBMCs, mostly from graft donor cells, collected 360 days after TCRalphabeta/CD19-depleted stem cell transplant. The nucleotide sequence reads as follows: TGCGCCAGCAGCTTGACGACAGGTGGCACAGATACGCAGTATTTT. It translates as CASSLTTGGTDTQYF.